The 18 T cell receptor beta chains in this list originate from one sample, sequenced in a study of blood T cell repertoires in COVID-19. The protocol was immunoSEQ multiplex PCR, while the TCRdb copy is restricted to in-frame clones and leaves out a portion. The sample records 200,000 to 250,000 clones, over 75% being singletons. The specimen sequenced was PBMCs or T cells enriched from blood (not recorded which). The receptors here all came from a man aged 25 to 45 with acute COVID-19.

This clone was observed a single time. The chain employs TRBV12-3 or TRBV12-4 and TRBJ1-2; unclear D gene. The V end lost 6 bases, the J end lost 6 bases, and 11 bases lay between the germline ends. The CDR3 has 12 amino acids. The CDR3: CASSPGAHGYTF. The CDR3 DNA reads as TGTGCCAGCAGCCCGGGTGCGCATGGCTACACCTTC.

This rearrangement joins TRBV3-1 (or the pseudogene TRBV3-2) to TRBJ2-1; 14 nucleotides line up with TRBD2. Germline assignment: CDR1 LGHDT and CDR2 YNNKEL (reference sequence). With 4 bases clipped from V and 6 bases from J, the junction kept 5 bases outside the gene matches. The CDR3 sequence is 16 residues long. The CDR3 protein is CASSRLTSGGANEQFF. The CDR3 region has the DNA TGTGCCAGCAGCCGCTTGACTAGCGGGGGGGCCAATGAGCAGTTCTTC.

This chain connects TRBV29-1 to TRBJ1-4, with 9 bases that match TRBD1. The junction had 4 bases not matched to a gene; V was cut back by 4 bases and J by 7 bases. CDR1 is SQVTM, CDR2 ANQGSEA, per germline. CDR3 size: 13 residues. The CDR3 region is CSVATGGVEKLFF. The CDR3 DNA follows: TGCAGCGTTGCGACAGGGGGGGTTGAAAAACTGTTTTTT. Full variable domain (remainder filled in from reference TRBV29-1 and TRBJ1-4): SAVISQKPSRDICQRGTSLTIQCQVDSQVTMMFWYRQQPGQSLTLIATANQGSEATYESGFVIDKFPISRPNLTFSTLTVSNMSPEDSSIYLCSVATGGVEKLFFGSGTQLSVL.

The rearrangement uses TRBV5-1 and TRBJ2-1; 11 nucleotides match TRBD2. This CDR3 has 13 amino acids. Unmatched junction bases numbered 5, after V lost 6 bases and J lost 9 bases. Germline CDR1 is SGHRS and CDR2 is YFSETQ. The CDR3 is CASTLAGGFEQFF. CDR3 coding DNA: TGCGCCAGCACCCTAGCGGGGGGTTTTGAGCAGTTCTTC.

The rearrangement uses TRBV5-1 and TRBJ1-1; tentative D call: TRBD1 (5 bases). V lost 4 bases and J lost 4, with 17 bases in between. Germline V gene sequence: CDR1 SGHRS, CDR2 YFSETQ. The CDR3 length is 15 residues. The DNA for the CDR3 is TGCGCCAGCAGCCGGGGGACGGCTGAGGGCACTGAAGCTTTCTTT. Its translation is CASSRGTAEGTEAFF.

The CDR3 here is CASSTGTVNSPLHF. CDR3 bases: TGTGCCAGCTCCACCGGGACAGTAAATTCACCCCTCCACTTT. The rearrangement joins TRBV6-5 to TRBJ1-6, with TRBD1 matching over 7 bases. Germline CDR1 MNHEY, CDR2 SVGAGI. The J segment lost 7 bases and the V segment lost 8 bases, leaving 8 bases of the junction unmatched. The CDR3 covers 14 residues.

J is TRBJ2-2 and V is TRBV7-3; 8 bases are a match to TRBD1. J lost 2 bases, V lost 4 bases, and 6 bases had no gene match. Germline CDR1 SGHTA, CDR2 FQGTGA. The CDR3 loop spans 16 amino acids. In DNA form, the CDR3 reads TGTGCCAGCAGCTCTCAGGGGGCGGTAAACACCGGGGAGCTGTTTTTT. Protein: CASSSQGAVNTGELFF.

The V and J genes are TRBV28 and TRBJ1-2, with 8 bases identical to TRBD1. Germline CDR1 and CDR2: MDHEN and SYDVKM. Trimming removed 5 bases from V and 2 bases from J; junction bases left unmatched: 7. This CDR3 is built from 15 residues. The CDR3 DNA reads TGTGCCAGCAGTGTTGGACAGGGTATCAACTATGGCTACACCTTC. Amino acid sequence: CASSVGQGINYGYTF.

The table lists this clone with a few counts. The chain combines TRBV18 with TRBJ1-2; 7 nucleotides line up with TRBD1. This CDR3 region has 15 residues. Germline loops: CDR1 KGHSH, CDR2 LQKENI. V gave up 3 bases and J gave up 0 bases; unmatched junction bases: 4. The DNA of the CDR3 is TGTGCCAGCTCACCCGGGACAGATGCTAACTATGGCTACACCTTC. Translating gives CASSPGTDANYGYTF.

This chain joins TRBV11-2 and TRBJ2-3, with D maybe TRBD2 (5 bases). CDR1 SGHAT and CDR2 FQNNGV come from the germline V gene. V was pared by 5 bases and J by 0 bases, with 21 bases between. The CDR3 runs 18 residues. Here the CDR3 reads CASSPLRGPPISTDTQYF. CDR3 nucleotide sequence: TGTGCCAGCAGCCCTCTTCGCGGGCCACCAATCAGCACAGATACGCAGTATTTT.

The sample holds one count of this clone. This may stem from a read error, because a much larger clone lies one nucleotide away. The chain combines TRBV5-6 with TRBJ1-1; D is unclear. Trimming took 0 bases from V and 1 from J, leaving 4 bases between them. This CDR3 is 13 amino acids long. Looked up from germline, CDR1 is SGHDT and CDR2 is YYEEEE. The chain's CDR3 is CASSLDRNTEAFF. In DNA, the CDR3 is TGTGCCAGCAGCTTGGACAGGAACACTGAAGCTTTCTTT.

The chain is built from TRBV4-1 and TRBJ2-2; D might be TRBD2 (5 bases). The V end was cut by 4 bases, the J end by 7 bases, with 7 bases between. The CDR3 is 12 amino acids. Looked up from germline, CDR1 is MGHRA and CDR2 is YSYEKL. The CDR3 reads CASSLAGGELFF. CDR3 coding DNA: TGCGCCAGCAGCCTCGCGGGCGGGGAGCTGTTTTTT.

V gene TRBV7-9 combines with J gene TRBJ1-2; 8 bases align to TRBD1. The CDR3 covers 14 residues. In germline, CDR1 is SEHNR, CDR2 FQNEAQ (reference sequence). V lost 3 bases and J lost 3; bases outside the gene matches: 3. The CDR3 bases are TGTGCCAGCAGCTTTACAGGGGGGGACTATGGCTACACCTTC. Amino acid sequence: CASSFTGGDYGYTF.

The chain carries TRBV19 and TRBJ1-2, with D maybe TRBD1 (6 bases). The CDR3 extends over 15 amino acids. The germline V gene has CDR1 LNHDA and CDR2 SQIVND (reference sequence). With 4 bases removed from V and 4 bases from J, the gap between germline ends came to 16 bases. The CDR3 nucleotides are TGTGCCAGTAGTAGCCAGGGGTCGGGCCCCTATGGCTACACCTTC. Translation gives CASSSQGSGPYGYTF.

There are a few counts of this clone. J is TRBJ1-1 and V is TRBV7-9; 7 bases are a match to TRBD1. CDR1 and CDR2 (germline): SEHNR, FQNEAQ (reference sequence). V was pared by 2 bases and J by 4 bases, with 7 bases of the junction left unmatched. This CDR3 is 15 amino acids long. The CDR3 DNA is TGTGCCAGCAGCTTACCGACAGGGTGGTTCACTGAAGCTTTCTTT. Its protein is CASSLPTGWFTEAFF.

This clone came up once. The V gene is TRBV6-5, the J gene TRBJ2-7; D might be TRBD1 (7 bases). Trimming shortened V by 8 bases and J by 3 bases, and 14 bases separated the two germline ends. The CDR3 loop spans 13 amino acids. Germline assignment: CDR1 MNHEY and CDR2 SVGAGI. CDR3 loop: CASGAGQYYEQYF. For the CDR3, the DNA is TGTGCCAGCGGGGCGGGACAGTACTACGAGCAGTACTTC.

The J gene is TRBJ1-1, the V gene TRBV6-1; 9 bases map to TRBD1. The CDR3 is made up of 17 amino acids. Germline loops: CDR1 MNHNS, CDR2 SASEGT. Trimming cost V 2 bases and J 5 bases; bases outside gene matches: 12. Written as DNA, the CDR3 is TGTGCCAGCAGTGAACCAATTTATCGACAGGGGGAGACTGAAGCTTTCTTT. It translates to CASSEPIYRQGETEAFF.

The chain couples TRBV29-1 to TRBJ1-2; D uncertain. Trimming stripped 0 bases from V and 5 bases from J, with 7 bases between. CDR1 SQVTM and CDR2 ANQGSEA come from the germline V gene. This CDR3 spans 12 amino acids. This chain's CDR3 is CSVEDPRYGYTF. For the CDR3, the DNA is TGCAGCGTTGAAGATCCTAGGTATGGCTACACCTTC.